These 25 T cell receptor beta chains were all obtained from the same sample, sequenced in a study of T cells in localized non-small cell lung cancer. Profiling relied on immunoSEQ multiplex PCR, and the TCRdb table lists in-frame clones only, not all of them. The table lists 1,200 to 1,500 clones, 25% of them singletons, with roughly 20% in the top ten. The specimen comprised normal lung tissue next to the tumor, sampled before any cancer treatment. The receptors stem from a woman aged 35 to 75 with stage I squamous cell lung carcinoma.

This clone appeared a few times. The chain recombines TRBV6-8 with TRBJ2-3; perhaps TRBD2 as D (7 bases). The CDR3 is 15 amino acids. V was pared by 10 bases and J by 4 bases, with 21 bases between. Per the germline V gene, CDR1 is MNHGY and CDR2 is SAAAGT. The CDR3 loop is CAISLGGRASDTQYF. The CDR3 DNA is TGTGCCATCAGCTTAGGGGGGAGGGCCTCAGATACGCAGTATTTT.

In its sample, this clone is medium-sized (0.01 to 0.1%). The genes are TRBV11-3 and TRBJ1-2, with 9 positions matching TRBD1. CDR1 is SGHNT and CDR2 is YENEEA in the germline V gene. CDR3 length: 18 amino acids. V shed 5 bases and J 2 bases; nucleotides not matched to a gene: 15. This CDR3 is CASSPQGQGSTPNYGYTF. The CDR3 DNA reads as TGTGCCAGCAGCCCTCAGGGACAGGGCTCCACTCCGAACTATGGCTACACCTTC.

By frequency in the sample, this clone is medium-sized (0.01 to 0.1%). This rearrangement joins TRBV11-3 to TRBJ1-1; a weak D match, TRBD1 (5 bases). The CDR3 totals 15 residues. In germline, CDR1 is SGHNT, CDR2 YENEEA. Trimming cost V 5 bases and J 4 bases, with 17 bases left between them. The CDR3 is CASSQGLGHATEAFF. CDR3 DNA sequence: TGTGCCAGCAGCCAAGGACTGGGGCATGCCACTGAAGCTTTCTTT.

Only a few counts were recorded for this clone. This chain connects TRBV30 to TRBJ1-3; TRBD1 might be the D (5 bases). Looked up from germline, CDR1 is GTSNPN and CDR2 is SVGIG (reference sequence). The germline V and J ends were trimmed by 5 bases and 4 bases, with 15 bases remaining between them. The CDR3 sequence is 14 residues long. CDR3 sequence reads: CAWGRPAGGNTIYF. The CDR3 DNA reads as TGTGCCTGGGGTCGTCCGGCAGGGGGAAACACCATATATTTT.

The chain is built from TRBV28 and TRBJ1-2; 8 positions match TRBD1. V was pared by 5 bases and J by 0 bases, with 5 bases of the junction left unmatched. In germline, CDR1 is MDHEN, CDR2 SYDVKM. The CDR3 length is 15 residues. CDR3 loop: CASSLGQGPNYGYTF. The CDR3 region has the DNA TGTGCCAGCAGTCTAGGACAGGGCCCTAACTATGGCTACACCTTC.

This clone was seen a few times. The V gene is TRBV6-8, the J gene TRBJ1-1; TRBD1 might be the D (5 bases). Germline values: CDR1 MNHGY, CDR2 SAAAGT. This CDR3 contains 16 residues. The ends were cut back, 0 bases at V and 6 bases at J, with 17 bases in the middle. The CDR3 here is CASSYSRAGPTPEAFF. In DNA form, the CDR3 reads TGTGCCAGCAGTTACTCCAGGGCAGGGCCCACACCTGAAGCTTTCTTT.

This clone was observed a handful of times. CDR3 DNA: TGTGCTACCTCAGGGGGTCGACAAGAGACCCAGTACTTC. Amino acid sequence: CATSGGRQETQYF. V usage is TRBV7-1 and J usage is TRBJ2-5, with TRBD1 identical over 7 bases. TRBV7-1 is assigned to the ORF class and has an uncertain function. This CDR3 comprises 13 residues.

This clone was detected a few times. The rearrangement links TRBV7-5 to TRBJ1-6; the D call TRBD1 from the table was never checked on the DNA. TRBV7-5 is a pseudogene segment. The CDR3 consists of 14 residues. The CDR3 DNA sequence: TGTGCCAGCAGTCCGGGACAGGGGACTTCACCCCTCCACTTT. Translation gives CASSPGQGTSPLHF.

The table lists this clone with a few counts. The rearrangement uses TRBV29-1 and TRBJ2-2, with D unresolved. Germline CDR1 reads SQVTM; CDR2 reads ANQGSEA. This CDR3 region has 13 residues. V shed 7 bases and J shed 7 bases, with 16 bases lying between them. The CDR3 reads CSAWTDQHGELFF. Written as DNA, the CDR3 is TGCAGCGCATGGACGGATCAGCACGGGGAGCTGTTTTTT.

Sample share makes this clone hyperexpanded. J is TRBJ2-7 and V is TRBV28; 9 bases are a match to TRBD1. The CDR3 totals 13 residues. The germline V gene has CDR1 MDHEN and CDR2 SYDVKM. The junction had 1 base not matched to a gene; V was cut back by 4 bases and J by 3 bases. The chain's CDR3 is CASSYRGHYEQYF. The CDR3 DNA sequence: TGTGCCAGCAGTTACAGGGGGCACTACGAGCAGTACTTC.

By proportion, this clone is large. The chain couples TRBV28 to TRBJ2-1; D perhaps matches TRBD2 (6 bases). CDR1 is MDHEN and CDR2 is SYDVKM in the germline V gene. Trimming removed 6 bases from V and 5 bases from J, with 20 bases in between. The CDR3 extends over 16 amino acids. The CDR3 reads CASSPTDGRGHNEQFF. In DNA, the CDR3 is TGTGCCAGCAGCCCGACTGACGGGAGAGGGCACAATGAGCAGTTCTTC.

V and J are TRBV30 and TRBJ1-5, with D uncertain. The CDR3 totals 13 residues. From germline, CDR1 is GTSNPN and CDR2 SVGIG (reference sequence). V was cut by 4 bases and J by 7 bases, with 14 bases left in between. Here the CDR3 reads CAWNADLGQPQHF. The CDR3, as DNA: TGTGCCTGGAATGCTGACCTGGGGCAGCCCCAGCATTTT.

This clone has more than one count but fewer than ten. The rearrangement uses TRBV6-8 and TRBJ1-4; D remains unclear. The CDR3 loop spans 14 amino acids. Germline CDR1 MNHGY, CDR2 SAAAGT. Trimming shortened V by 7 bases and J by 4 bases, and 13 bases separated the two germline ends. CDR3 sequence (DNA): TGTGCCAGCAAAGGGCAGAATATTAATGAAAAACTGTTTTTT. Translation gives CASKGQNINEKLFF.

The sample holds one count of this clone. The chain recombines TRBV25-1 with TRBJ1-2; D uncertain. Germline-derived CDR1 and CDR2 are MGHDK and SYGVNS. V gave up 5 bases and J gave up 4 bases, with 14 bases separating them. This CDR3 region has 14 residues. CDR3 DNA: TGTGCCAGCAGTCAACCGGGTCCTCCCTATGGCTACACCTTC. Encoded protein: CASSQPGPPYGYTF.

This clone qualifies as medium-sized. The CDR3 bases are TGTGCCAGCAGCCGTCCGGGTGGGACTAGCACAGATACGCAGTATTTT. This gives the protein CASSRPGGTSTDTQYF. The genes are TRBV6-8 and TRBJ2-3, with a possible D match to TRBD2 (6 bases). Germline V lookup: CDR1 MNHGY, CDR2 SAAAGT. This CDR3 has 16 residues. Trimming removed 6 bases at V and 0 bases at J, with 16 bases between.

In its sample, this clone was seen a few times. This rearrangement joins TRBV11-3 to TRBJ1-2; 8 bases fit TRBD1. The ends lost 0 bases at V and 8 bases at J; junction bases unmatched: 5. The CDR3 has 14 residues. Looked up from germline, CDR1 is SGHNT and CDR2 is YENEEA. Here the CDR3 reads CASSLDSRGLGYTF. CDR3 sequence (DNA): TGTGCCAGCAGCTTAGACAGCAGGGGGCTGGGCTACACCTTC.

The CDR3 protein is CASSPNPGIRNTIYF. For the CDR3, the DNA is TGTGCCAGCTCACCTAACCCGGGAATAAGAAACACCATATATTTT. This chain uses TRBV18 with TRBJ1-3, with no clear D. The CDR3 is 15 amino acids. Trimming took off 3 bases at V and 5 bases at J, with 14 bases between the two ends. Germline V CDR1 and CDR2: KGHSH, LQKENI.

The chain uses TRBV18 and TRBJ2-7; 8 bases align to TRBD1. There are 16 residues in the CDR3. Unmatched junction bases numbered 8, after V lost 3 bases and J lost 1 base. Germline V gives CDR1 KGHSH, CDR2 LQKENI. The CDR3 nucleotides are TGTGCCAGCTCACCCTTCGGGACAGGTTCTTCCTACGAGCAGTACTTC. It codes for CASSPFGTGSSYEQYF.

The rearrangement uses TRBV28 and TRBJ1-5; D gene uncertain. There are 14 residues in the CDR3. Per germline, CDR1 MDHEN and CDR2 SYDVKM. Trimming pared 4 bases from V and 3 bases from J, leaving 10 bases between. The CDR3 bases are TGTGCCAGCAGTTCCCTACAAGCCAATCAGCCCCAGCATTTT. Residues: CASSSLQANQPQHF. The variable domain in full, completed from reference TRBV28 and TRBJ1-5, reads DVKVTQSSRYLVKRTGEKVFLECVQDMDHENMFWYRQDPGLGLRLIYFSYDVKMKEKGDIPEGYSVSREKKERFSLILESASTNQTSMYLCASSSLQANQPQHFGDGTRLSIL.

This clone was seen only once. The chain has TRBV28 and TRBJ2-4; 7 nucleotides agree with TRBD2. Trimming removed 3 bases from V and 5 bases from J; junction bases left unmatched: 10. The CDR3 is 16 amino acids. Germline CDR1 is MDHEN and CDR2 is SYDVKM. CDR3 residues: CASSFRASGLQNIQYF. In nucleotides, the CDR3 is TGTGCCAGCAGTTTCCGTGCTAGCGGACTCCAAAACATTCAGTACTTC.

The chain has TRBV5-1 and TRBJ1-4; tentative D call: TRBD1 (6 bases). This CDR3 region has 15 residues. Deletions cut 4 bases from V and 4 bases from J, with 14 bases between. Germline CDR1 is SGHRS and CDR2 is YFSETQ. CDR3 in DNA: TGCGCCAGCAGCCCGACCGAAGGGGGTAATGAAAAACTGTTTTTT. It codes for CASSPTEGGNEKLFF.

By sample share, this clone is medium-sized. The genes are TRBV11-3 and TRBJ1-1; 7 bases map to TRBD1. Germline V CDR1 and CDR2: SGHNT, YENEEA. The V gene end was trimmed by 3 bases and the J gene end by 6 bases; junction bases not matched to a gene: 13. The CDR3 is made up of 16 amino acids. The CDR3 DNA reads as TGTGCCAGCAGCTTGGGCCTACAGGGGTTGGGCTCTGAAGCTTTCTTT. Translation: CASSLGLQGLGSEAFF.

The chain employs TRBV9 and TRBJ2-1; TRBD1 might be the D (6 bases). Between the trimmed V and J ends, which lost 0 bases and 5 bases, there was a span of 12 bases. The germline V gene has CDR1 SGDLS and CDR2 YYNGEE. This CDR3 region has 15 residues. CDR3 amino acids: CASSVVTGLHNEQFF. The DNA of the CDR3 is TGTGCCAGCAGCGTAGTCACAGGGCTGCACAATGAGCAGTTCTTC. The variable domain in full, with the rest retrieved from reference TRBV9 and TRBJ2-1, is DSGVTQTPKHLITATGQRVTLRCSPRSGDLSVYWYQQSLDQGLQFLIQYYNGEERAKGNILERFSAQQFPDLHSELNLSSLELGDSALYFCASSVVTGLHNEQFFGPGTRLTVL.

This clone has more than one count but fewer than ten. The V and J genes are TRBV6-8 and TRBJ1-4; no clear D gene. Germline-derived CDR1 and CDR2 are MNHGY and SAAAGT. The CDR3 contains 13 residues. V was pared by 7 bases and J by 3 bases, with 9 bases between. CDR3 DNA: TGTGCCAGCATAAGAGCTCCTAATGAAAAACTGTTTTTT. Encoded protein: CASIRAPNEKLFF.

This chain uses TRBV29-1 with TRBJ1-2; D unresolved. This CDR3 contains 18 residues. CDR1 is SQVTM and CDR2 is ANQGSEA in the germline V gene. Trimming removed 4 bases at V and 5 bases at J, with 29 bases between. CDR3 loop: CSVALRSPTAVLRYGYTF. CDR3 DNA sequence: TGCAGCGTTGCCCTAAGATCCCCGACGGCCGTCCTACGATATGGCTACACCTTC.